The clone carrying this TCR beta chain came up many times. The antigen remains undetermined. Germline V lookup: CDR1 MNHNS, CDR2 SASEGT. J was trimmed by 4 bases and V by 2 bases; bases with no gene match: 3. This CDR3 contains 15 residues. This entry is derived from a study of T cells in Graves' hyperthyroidism and ophthalmopathy. About the research overall: Peripheral blood was drawn at first diagnosis, prior to all treatment. Whole-study results and caveats: Clonotypes that were expanded in thyroid above 0.001 mostly appeared in blood too.

TCR beta CDR3 regions were amplified from RNA. HTBI primers were used for first-round RT-PCR of the TCR CDR3. From the multiplex PCR reads, TCRdb called clonotypes with MiXCR, one entry per CDR3 protein. The repertoire holds more than 300,000 distinct CDR3 sequences, with under 20% as singletons. Patients having uncontrolled infection, another autoimmune disease, pregnancy or lactation were not included. PBMCs stemmed from less than 13 ml fresh peripheral blood. The clonotype was recovered from a man aged 18 to 30 with Graves' ophthalmopathy. Sequencing was done on a sample of blood. The chain combines TRBV6-1 with TRBJ2-7; 12 bases agree with TRBD1. The CDR3, as DNA: TGTGCCAGCAGTGAAATGGGACAGGGGGCTTACGAGCAGTACTTC. Translating it yields CASSEMGQGAYEQYF.